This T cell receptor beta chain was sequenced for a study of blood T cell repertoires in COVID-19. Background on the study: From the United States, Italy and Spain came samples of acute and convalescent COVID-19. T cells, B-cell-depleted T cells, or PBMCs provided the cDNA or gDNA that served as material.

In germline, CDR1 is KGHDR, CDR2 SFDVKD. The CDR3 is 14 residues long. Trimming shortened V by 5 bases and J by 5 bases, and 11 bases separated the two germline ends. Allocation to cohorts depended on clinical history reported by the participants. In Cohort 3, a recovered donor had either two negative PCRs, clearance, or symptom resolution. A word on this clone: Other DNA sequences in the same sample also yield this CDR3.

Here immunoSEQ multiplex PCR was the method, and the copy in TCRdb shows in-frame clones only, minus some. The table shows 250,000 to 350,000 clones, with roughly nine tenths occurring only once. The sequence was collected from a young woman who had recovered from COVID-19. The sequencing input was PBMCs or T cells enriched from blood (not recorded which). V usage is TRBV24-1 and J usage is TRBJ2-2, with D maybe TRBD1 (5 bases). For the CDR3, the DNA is TGTGCCACCAGTGGCCAGGGCGGAACCGGGGAGCTGTTTTTT. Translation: CATSGQGGTGELFF.